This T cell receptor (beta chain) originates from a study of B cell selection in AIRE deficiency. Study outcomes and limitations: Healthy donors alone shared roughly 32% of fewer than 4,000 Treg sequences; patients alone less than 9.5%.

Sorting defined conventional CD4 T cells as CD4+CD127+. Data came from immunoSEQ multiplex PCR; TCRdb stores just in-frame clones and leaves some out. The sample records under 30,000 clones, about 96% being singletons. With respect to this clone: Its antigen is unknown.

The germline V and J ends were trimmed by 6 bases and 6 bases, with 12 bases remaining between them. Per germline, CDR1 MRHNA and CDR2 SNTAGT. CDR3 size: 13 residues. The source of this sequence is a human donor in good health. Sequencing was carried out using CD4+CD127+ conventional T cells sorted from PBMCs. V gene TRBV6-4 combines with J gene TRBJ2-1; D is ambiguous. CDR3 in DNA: TGTGCCAGCAGCGAAGGGCCCTCCAATGAGCAGTTCTTC. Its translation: CASSEGPSNEQFF.